What follows describes a single T cell receptor (beta chain). Its specificity is unknown. This record comes from a study of human T cells and chemical hapten exposure. Across the whole study: There were weekly diphenylcyclopropenone doses to the scalp for patients throughout the approximately 24-week study.

The germline CDR1 and CDR2 sequences are SGHTA and FQGNSA. V was clipped by 3 bases and J by 4 bases; unmatched bases: 4. The CDR3 length is 14 residues. TCRdb recomputed calls from the RACE reads with MiXCR, one row per CDR3 protein. The sample has 85,000 to 95,000 distinct CDR3 sequences; approximately 11% are singletons. General study points: Donors in the study had alopecia, meaning their immune response may differ from healthy people's.

This sample's time point: patch test 2, 6 weeks after DPC sensitization. The treatment: therapeutic diphenylcyclopropenone sensitization with weekly scalp DPC. At every patch-test visit, blood was drawn before the patch test was applied. Unfractionated whole blood served as the source for total RNA extraction. The TCR originated in a man aged 40-49 years with alopecia areata. Some clones in this sample may be carry-over from other donors' samples. The sequencing used whole blood, collected in connection with sensitization to the hapten diphenylcyclopropenone (DPC). The chain employs TRBV7-2 and TRBJ2-7; 9 positions match TRBD1. CDR3 protein: CASSFGQGRYEQYF. In DNA, the CDR3 is TGTGCCAGCAGCTTTGGACAGGGGAGATACGAGCAGTACTTC.